These T cell receptor beta chains were read from a single sample in a study of CD8+CD57+ T cells in acquired aplastic anemia. TCRdb re-called the reads with MiXCR, one entry per CDR3 protein. This table holds some 170,000 distinct CDR3 sequences, roughly 45% found once. Sequencing was performed on sorted CD4+, CD8+, or CD8+CD57+ T cells (not recorded which) from PBMCs. These receptors all come from a human donor in good health. The CDR3 runs from the conserved cysteine through the conserved F or W. Fields, in order: clone size, V gene, J gene, D gene, CDR3 length, CDR3 DNA, CDR3 protein. A D gene is named only where the DNA matches it firmly. Rows may omit the clone size; those that give it use once, few, many or a size class.

-	TRBV7-2	TRBJ2-5	-	12	TGTGCCAGCAGCTTGATGGAAGAGACCCAGTACTTC	CASSLMEETQYF
many	TRBV15	TRBJ2-1	TRBD2	18	TGTGCCACCAGCAGAGCCTTCGGAGGGCTAGCGGGACTGAATGAGCAGTTCTTC	CATSRAFGGLAGLNEQFF
once	TRBV4-1	TRBJ2-7	TRBD1	14	TGCACCAGCAGCACCGGGACAGACTCCTACGAGCAGTACTTC	CTSSTGTDSYEQYF
-	TRBV3-1	TRBJ1-1	-	11	TGTGCCAGCGATCATAGGGGTGCAGCTTTCTTT	CASDHRGAAFF
many	TRBV7-2	TRBJ1-2	-	13	TGTGCCAGCAGCTACCCCGACGGAGGTGGCTACACCTTC	CASSYPDGGGYTF
-	TRBV3-1	TRBJ1-2	TRBD1	15	TGTGCCAGCAGCTACCCTCCCGGGACAGGGGCTGGCCACACCTTC	CASSYPPGTGAGHTF
few	TRBV7-6	TRBJ2-7	TRBD2	15	TGTGCCAGCAGCTTAGTTGTGGCGGGGGGGCCCGAGCAGTACTTC	CASSLVVAGGPEQYF
few	TRBV6-1	TRBJ1-5	-	17	TGTGCCAGTTCCGAAAGGGCTGGATGGGGCCACGGTCAGCCCCAGCATTTT	CASSERAGWGHGQPQHF
-	TRBV29-1	TRBJ2-1	-	12	TGCAGCGTTGAACCAGTTCCGAATGAGCAGTTCTTC	CSVEPVPNEQFF
many	TRBV7-6	TRBJ1-4	TRBD1	17	TGTGCCAGCAGCTTAGGGGGACAGGGGAGGACTAATGAAAAACTGTTTTTT	CASSLGGQGRTNEKLFF
-	TRBV25-1	TRBJ1-1	-	12	TGTGCCAGCAGTGTCGGACCCACTGAAGCTTTCTTT	CASSVGPTEAFF
-	TRBV19	TRBJ1-5	TRBD1	14	TGTGCCAGTACAAACAGGGGTAGCAATCAGCCCCAGCATTTT	CASTNRGSNQPQHF
many	TRBV20-1	TRBJ1-6	-	13	TGCAATGCGCCCACAGGGTTCAATTCACCCCTCCACTTT	CNAPTGFNSPLHF
many	TRBV2	TRBJ1-5	-	14	TGTGCCAGCAGTGTAGGGGCATTTTATCAGCCCCAGCATTTT	CASSVGAFYQPQHF
many	TRBV6-5	TRBJ1-2	-	13	TGTGCCAGCAGTTACGGCGCTAACTATGGCTACACCTTC	CASSYGANYGYTF
-	TRBV2	TRBJ2-3	TRBD1	15	TGTGCCAGCAGTGTCCGGGACAGGGGGCCAGATACGCAGTATTTT	CASSVRDRGPDTQYF
-	TRBV20-1	TRBJ2-5	TRBD1	14	TGCAGTCAAGGGGGCACAGGGGCCTTGGAGACCCAGTACTTC	CSQGGTGALETQYF
many	TRBV20-1	TRBJ2-2	TRBD2	14	TGCAGTGCTTCGACTAGCGGTAGGACCGGGGAGCTGTTTTTT	CSASTSGRTGELFF
-	TRBV20-1	TRBJ2-3	TRBD2	14	TGCAGTGCTAGTACGGGAGGCTCGTGGGATACGCAGTATTTT	CSASTGGSWDTQYF
-	TRBV25-1	TRBJ1-5	-	17	TGTGCCAGCAGTTCCCCCGGGGTGGGGTATAGCAATCAGCCCCAGCATTTT	CASSSPGVGYSNQPQHF
many	TRBV10-3	TRBJ1-1	TRBD1	14	TGTGCCATCGGGGACAGGGGCTCGAACACTGAAGCTTTCTTT	CAIGDRGSNTEAFF
-	TRBV28	TRBJ1-6	-	15	TGTGCTAGCAGTACCGGGACGACTAATAATTCACTCCTCCACTTT	CASSTGTTNNSLLHF
many	TRBV10-3	TRBJ2-3	TRBD2	15	TGTGCCATCATGTCGGCTAGCGGAAGCACAGATACGCAGTATTTT	CAIMSASGSTDTQYF
-	TRBV30	TRBJ2-5	TRBD1	14	TGTGCCTGGGCACCTGGGACAGTACAAGAGACCCAGTACTTC	CAWAPGTVQETQYF
-	TRBV10-3	TRBJ1-5	-	16	TGTGCCATCAGTGAGTCAACAGCGGTTAGCAATCAGCCCCAGCATTTT	CAISESTAVSNQPQHF
-	TRBV6-1	TRBJ2-7	TRBD2	14	TGTGCCAGCAGTGACGGGGGGATTGCCTACGAGCAGTACTTC	CASSDGGIAYEQYF
-	TRBV6-5	TRBJ2-3	TRBD2	16	TGTGCCAGCAGTTACGATGCTAGCGGGGGGGCTGATACGCAGTATTTT	CASSYDASGGADTQYF
many	TRBV15	TRBJ2-7	TRBD2	13	TGTGCCGCCAGCCGGGACTATTCCTACGAGCAGTACTTC	CAASRDYSYEQYF
-	TRBV18	TRBJ1-1	-	16	TGTGCCAGCTCCCAACGCCTACTAGACAGCGACACTGAAGCTTTCTTT	CASSQRLLDSDTEAFF
many	TRBV20-1	TRBJ2-7	-	12	TGCAGTGCTAGCAGGACATTCGGTGAGCAGTACTTC	CSASRTFGEQYF
many	TRBV30	TRBJ2-7	-	13	TGTGCCTGGAGATCACAGCCCTCCTACGAGCAGTACTTC	CAWRSQPSYEQYF
-	TRBV7-9	TRBJ2-7	-	13	TGTGCCAGCAGCCTCCGGGACCCCTTAGAGCAGTACTTC	CASSLRDPLEQYF
-	TRBV19	TRBJ2-1	TRBD2	15	TGTGCCAGTAGTAGCGGGAGTGGGAACTACAATGAGCAGTTCTTC	CASSSGSGNYNEQFF
many	TRBV7-9	TRBJ1-6	-	14	TGTGCCAGCAGCTTAGCAGGGTATAATTCACCCCTCCACTTT	CASSLAGYNSPLHF
many	TRBV30	TRBJ2-7	-	12	TGTGCCTGGGACAGGAGCTCCTACGAGCAGTACTTC	CAWDRSSYEQYF
few	TRBV2	TRBJ2-1	-	11	TGTGCCAGCACTTTGGACAATGAGCAGTTCTTC	CASTLDNEQFF
-	TRBV18	TRBJ2-7	-	14	TGTGCCAGCCAGAGAGAGGTCGCATCCTACGAGCAGTACTTC	CASQREVASYEQYF
few	TRBV6-2/TRBV6-3	TRBJ2-1	TRBD2	16	TGTGCCAGCAGTTACTTACGTGGGGGGGTCTACAATGAGCAGTTCTTC	CASSYLRGGVYNEQFF
many	TRBV5-6	TRBJ1-2	-	13	TGTGCCAGCAGCTTGGCCGGGTCCTATGGCTACACCTTC	CASSLAGSYGYTF
-	TRBV7-2	TRBJ2-7	-	14	TGTGCCAGCAGCTTAGGACTAGGTGTCTACGAGCAGTACTTC	CASSLGLGVYEQYF
many	TRBV7-9	TRBJ1-6	-	14	TGTGCCAGCAGCTTAGCGACCTATAATTCACCCCTCCACTTT	CASSLATYNSPLHF
-	TRBV18	TRBJ2-5	-	14	TGTGCCAGCTCACCCGGCATCCAACAAGAGACCCAGTACTTC	CASSPGIQQETQYF
many	TRBV12-3/TRBV12-4	TRBJ1-2	TRBD1	14	TGTGCCAGCAGTGGACAGGGTTCCCTCCCAGGCTACACCTTC	CASSGQGSLPGYTF
-	TRBV24-1	TRBJ2-1	TRBD1	14	TGTGCCACCAGTGATTTGAAGGGGGCGAGTGAGCAGTTCTTC	CATSDLKGASEQFF
-	TRBV2	TRBJ2-7	-	11	TGCGCCAGCAGTGGGCTGGACGAGCAGTACTTC	CASSGLDEQYF
-	TRBV24-1	TRBJ2-1	-	12	TGTGCTAGAGGGAAGTCGGTCAATGAGCAGTTCTTC	CARGKSVNEQFF
-	TRBV19	TRBJ1-1	-	12	TGTGCCAGTAGTACCCCCCCCACTGAAGCTTTCTTT	CASSTPPTEAFF
-	TRBV27	TRBJ1-6	TRBD1	14	TGTGCCAGCAGTTTAGGACAGGGGACTTCACCCCTCCACTTT	CASSLGQGTSPLHF
many	TRBV9	TRBJ2-2	-	16	TGTGCCAGCAGCGTATCCGCTAGCAGGAACACCGGGGAGCTGTTTTTT	CASSVSASRNTGELFF
few	TRBV11-2	TRBJ2-1	TRBD2	15	TGTGCCAGCAGACCGACTAGCGGGAGATACAATGAGCAGTTCTTC	CASRPTSGRYNEQFF
many	TRBV19	TRBJ1-3	-	15	TGTGCCAGTAGGCAGGGGTCGGTTGACGGAAACACCATATATTTT	CASRQGSVDGNTIYF
many	TRBV11-2	TRBJ2-5	TRBD2	15	TGTGCCAGCAGCACGCGACTAGCGGGACAAGAGACCCAGTACTTC	CASSTRLAGQETQYF
-	TRBV19	TRBJ2-5	TRBD2	15	TGTGCCACCGGTAGCGGGAGGGGGGCACAGGAGACCCAGTACTTC	CATGSGRGAQETQYF
once	TRBV2	TRBJ1-3	-	14	TGTGCCAGCAGTTCGACTCTGGCGGGAAACACCATATATTTT	CASSSTLAGNTIYF
many	TRBV5-6	TRBJ2-7	TRBD1	16	TGTGCCAGCAGCTACAAACGGACAGGAGGTTCCTACGAGCAGTACTTC	CASSYKRTGGSYEQYF
many	TRBV15	TRBJ2-7	-	14	TGTGCCACCAGCAGAGAGCAGGGGAGCTACGAGCAGTACTTC	CATSREQGSYEQYF
-	TRBV13	TRBJ1-2	TRBD1	15	TGTGCCAGCAGCTCTCCGAAACCAGGGACAGTAGGCTACACCTTC	CASSSPKPGTVGYTF
-	TRBV10-3	TRBJ2-5	-	13	TGTGCCATCAGGGGGCAGGGAGACGAGACCCAGTACTTC	CAIRGQGDETQYF
-	TRBV24-1	TRBJ2-5	-	13	TGTGCCACCAGTGATAACGTCGGTATCCCCCAGTACTTC	CATSDNVGIPQYF
-	TRBV5-1	TRBJ2-2	TRBD2	17	TGCGCCAGCAGCTTGGGACTAGCGGGAGGGCCTTCCGGGGAGCTGTTTTTT	CASSLGLAGGPSGELFF